This is a list of T cell receptor beta chains from one sample in a study of metastatic and nonmetastatic thyroid tumors. Through MiXCR, TCRdb re-clonotyped the PCR reads. The repertoire consists of about 3,500 clones, with more than 35% occurring once and the leading ten covering roughly 19%. What was sequenced was adjacent normal tissue. The receptors here all came from a female donor with papillary thyroid cancer or a benign thyroid nodule (not recorded which). Some clones in this sample may be carry-over from other donors' samples. Both conserved end residues are part of each CDR3. The D gene is left open where the match is weak. Clone sizes are given selectively: once, few, many, or a class where the clone is expanded.

j_call d_call clone_size v_call cdr3_nt cdr3_aa
TRBJ2-3 NA NA TRBV2 TGTGCCAGCCGACATTCCCCTGACGAACCCACAGATACGCAGTATTTT CASRHSPDEPTDTQYF
TRBJ1-2 NA hyperexpanded TRBV12-3/TRBV12-4 TGTGCCAGCACTATCAGGGGCTGGGGGGGCTACACCTTC CASTIRGWGGYTF
TRBJ1-1 TRBD1 many TRBV12-3/TRBV12-4 TGTGCCAGCAGTGCCCGGACAGGGGTTACTGAAGCTTTCTTT CASSARTGVTEAFF
TRBJ2-7 TRBD2 few TRBV6-1 TGTGCCAGCAGCCACACGGGAGGCCTCTCCTACGAGCAGTACTTC CASSHTGGLSYEQYF
TRBJ2-3 NA few TRBV19 TGTGCCAGTAGACTCTTAGGTGGCACAGATACGCAGTATTTT CASRLLGGTDTQYF
TRBJ2-7 NA medium-sized TRBV3-1 TGTGCCAGCAGCCAAGAGGGGATTCTCTCCTACGAGCAGTACTTC CASSQEGILSYEQYF
TRBJ2-3 TRBD2 medium-sized TRBV9 TGTGCCAGCAGGAATATAGCGGGAGCAGATACGCAGTATTTT CASRNIAGADTQYF
TRBJ2-5 NA NA TRBV27 TGTGCCAGCAGTTTATCTCTAGGGGGTATAACACAAGAGACCCAGTACTTC CASSLSLGGITQETQYF
TRBJ1-1 NA NA TRBV30 TGTGCCTGGAGTCCCTCGGGGGCCAACACTGAAGCTTTCTTT CAWSPSGANTEAFF
TRBJ2-7 TRBD1 few TRBV6-1 TGTGCCAGGAAGAGGACAGGACCAGTTTACGAGCAGTACTTC CARKRTGPVYEQYF
TRBJ2-1 TRBD1 NA TRBV11-3 TGTGCCCACCGGGACAGGGGATTCAATGAGCAGTTCTTC CAHRDRGFNEQFF
TRBJ2-7 NA large TRBV10-3 TGTGCCATCAGTGAGCAGGGCGGCTTCGGCGAGCAGTACTTC CAISEQGGFGEQYF
TRBJ2-7 TRBD1 large TRBV5-5 TGTGCCAGCAGCTTTGAGGGACAGGGCCTCGAGCAGTACTTC CASSFEGQGLEQYF
TRBJ2-1 NA few TRBV19 TGTGCCAGTAGTAGGTCAGTAGGCTCCTACAATGAGCAGTTCTTC CASSRSVGSYNEQFF
TRBJ2-7 NA few TRBV6-2/TRBV6-3 TGTGCCAGCAGCTTGCTGGCTGCCTCTACCTACGAGCAGTACTTC CASSLLAASTYEQYF
TRBJ2-7 NA large TRBV12-3/TRBV12-4 TGTGCCAGCAGTTTAGATCAGCTCTCCTACGAGCAGTACTTC CASSLDQLSYEQYF
TRBJ2-2 NA NA TRBV11-1 TGTGCCAGCAGCCCCGGACAGTTAACGAACACCGGGGAGCTGTTTTTT CASSPGQLTNTGELFF
TRBJ2-3 TRBD2 NA TRBV7-3 TGTGCCAGCAGCTTACAGGCAGCGGGAGGGGCAGATACGCAGTATTTT CASSLQAAGGADTQYF
TRBJ1-2 TRBD1 NA TRBV6-1 TGTGCCAGCAGTCCACAGACAGGGGCGGCTTATGGCTACACCTTC CASSPQTGAAYGYTF
TRBJ2-2 TRBD1 large TRBV30 TGTGCCTGGAGCAGGGGGTTGAACACCGGGGAGCTGTTTTTT CAWSRGLNTGELFF
TRBJ2-1 TRBD2 NA TRBV7-6 TGTGCCAGCAGCTTAGGAGCGGGAGGATCCTACAATGAGCAGTTCTTC CASSLGAGGSYNEQFF
TRBJ2-3 NA NA TRBV11-2 TGTGCCAGCAGCTTTATCCCCACAGATACGCAGTATTTT CASSFIPTDTQYF
TRBJ2-7 NA NA TRBV7-9 TGTGCCAGCAGCCCCCCCAGGGAAACATTCTACGAGCAGTACTTC CASSPPRETFYEQYF
TRBJ2-5 NA NA TRBV10-2 TGCGCCAGCAGTGAGATTCCCCGCTTGGCCCAGTACTTC CASSEIPRLAQYF
TRBJ2-6 TRBD1 many TRBV3-1 TGTGCCAGCAGCCCTCAGGGGGCCCTGGAGGGAGGGGCCAACGTCCTGACTTTC CASSPQGALEGGANVLTF
TRBJ1-1 NA medium-sized TRBV7-6 TGTGCCCTACCCAGAATGAACACTGAAGCTTTCTTT CALPRMNTEAFF
TRBJ2-1 TRBD2 NA TRBV12-3/TRBV12-4 TGTGCCAGCCGGGGACTAGCGGGAGTTAATGAGCAGTTCTTC CASRGLAGVNEQFF
TRBJ2-1 NA once TRBV11-2 TGTGCCAGCAGATCGGGGGATGAGCAGTTCTTC CASRSGDEQFF
TRBJ1-2 NA NA TRBV20-1 TGCAGTGCCCCTAGTACAGCAATTAACTATGGCTACACCTTC CSAPSTAINYGYTF
TRBJ2-2 NA NA TRBV10-1 TGCGCCAGCAGTGAGTTAGGCGCGTTCGCGAACACCGGGGAGCTGTTTTTT CASSELGAFANTGELFF
TRBJ2-7 NA few TRBV12-3/TRBV12-4 TGTGCCAGCAGTTTAGGGTCGGCTTACGAGCAGTACTTC CASSLGSAYEQYF
TRBJ1-1 NA large TRBV12-3/TRBV12-4 TGTGCCAGCAGTTTACTAGGGGTGAACACTGAAGCTTTCTTT CASSLLGVNTEAFF
TRBJ2-7 NA few TRBV6-2/TRBV6-3 TGTGCCAGCAGCCCGGGGTTTCTCTACGAGCAGTACTTC CASSPGFLYEQYF
TRBJ1-1 TRBD1 NA TRBV6-1 TGTGCCAGCAGTCCATGGACAGGGGGTCGAGGGACTGAAGCTTTCTTT CASSPWTGGRGTEAFF
TRBJ2-5 TRBD2 medium-sized TRBV20-1 TGCAGTGCTAGAACGGGCGGGAGGCCAGAGACCCAGTACTTC CSARTGGRPETQYF
TRBJ1-5 TRBD1 large TRBV2 TGTGCCAGCAGTGAGCGGGAGACAGGGACAGTTAGCAATCAGCCCCAGCATTTT CASSERETGTVSNQPQHF
TRBJ1-2 NA few TRBV10-2 TGCGCCAGCAGTCCCGGGTTTAACTATGGCTACACCTTC CASSPGFNYGYTF
TRBJ1-4 TRBD1 NA TRBV19 TGTGCCAGTAGTTCCTCGACAGGGGCCAATGAAAAACTGTTTTTT CASSSSTGANEKLFF
TRBJ1-5 TRBD1 medium-sized TRBV20-1 TGCAGTGCTAGCGACAGGGAAGTAGATCAGCCCCAGCATTTT CSASDREVDQPQHF
TRBJ2-6 NA NA TRBV6-2/TRBV6-3 TGTGCCAGCAGTTACGGTCAGGAAGGGGCCAACGTCCTGACTTTC CASSYGQEGANVLTF
TRBJ1-2 NA few TRBV6-1 TGTGCCGGGGATCTATTCGGTGCGGATGAATACTATGGCTACACCTTC CAGDLFGADEYYGYTF
TRBJ2-7 TRBD1 NA TRBV11-2 TGTGCCAGCAGCTTAGGGGGACAGGGGGGTTTCTACGAGCAGTACTTC CASSLGGQGGFYEQYF
TRBJ2-7 TRBD1 few TRBV6-1 TGTGCTAGCATACCGCCGGGACAGGTTAGGAACGAGCAGTACTTC CASIPPGQVRNEQYF
TRBJ2-7 NA NA TRBV28 TGTGCCAGCAGTACCGCCGGACCCTCCTACGAGCAGTACTTC CASSTAGPSYEQYF
TRBJ2-7 NA NA TRBV20-1 TGCAGTGCCCGAGGAGCTTTTCTCGAGCAGTACTTC CSARGAFLEQYF
TRBJ2-5 TRBD2 NA TRBV11-2 TGTGCCAGTAGCTTAGCCCAAGGACTAGCGCCTACGCACTACTTC CASSLAQGLAPTHYF
TRBJ1-1 NA NA TRBV6-6 TGTGCCAGCAGTTCCCGGGGTGATAGTGAAGCTTTCTTT CASSSRGDSEAFF
TRBJ2-1 NA medium-sized TRBV5-5 TGTGCCAGCAGCTTCGGGACAACCTCGGGGGATGAGCAGTTCTTC CASSFGTTSGDEQFF
TRBJ2-1 NA medium-sized TRBV5-1 TGCGCCAGCAGCGAGACAGGCGAGACTTACAATGAGCAGTTCTTC CASSETGETYNEQFF
TRBJ2-7 NA NA TRBV9 TGTGCCAGCAGCCCCAGGTCCGGCGAGCAGTACTTC CASSPRSGEQYF
TRBJ1-1 NA once TRBV30 TGTGCCCAGCAGGAGAACACTGAAGCTTTCTTT CAQQENTEAFF
TRBJ2-3 TRBD2 hyperexpanded TRBV11-2 TGTGCCAGCAGCTTGGGGGGAGGGACCGAGGGGCAGTATTTT CASSLGGGTEGQYF